The clone carrying this TCR beta chain was seen a handful of times. This specimen belongs to a study of regulatory T cells in long-lasting Graves disease. Study summary: Newly diagnosed Graves' patients took antithyroid drugs under 3 months.

Time point here: newly diagnosed GD, antithyroid drugs for less than 3 months. Making the TCR library involved RNA that had been extracted from PBMCs. Construction of TCR beta libraries relied on iRepertoire HTBI primers and on Arm-PCR targeting CDR3 regions. Each CDR3 protein gets one entry after TCRdb re-called the multiplex PCR reads with MiXCR. This sample has around 500,000 distinct CDR3 sequences, with about 16% found just once. This sample also appeared in a second study, on T cells in Graves' hyperthyroidism and ophthalmopathy. Per that study: Calling Graves' hyperthyroidism stable meant ophthalmopathy did not progress within 18 months. Uncontrolled infection, other autoimmune disease, pregnancy or lactation disqualified patients from enrolment.

This sample comprised peripheral blood mononuclear cells (PBMCs), obtained at new diagnosis, from a patient treated with antithyroid drugs. This clonotype originated in a woman aged 40 to 65 with Graves disease.

In DNA form, the CDR3 reads TGTGCCAGTACAGAACAGGGGGCCTCTGGGGCCAACGTCCTGACTTTC. Translated: CASTEQGASGANVLTF. The V and J genes are TRBV19 and TRBJ2-6; 9 bases are a match to TRBD1. J lost 0 bases, V lost 7 bases, and 4 bases had no gene match. Germline values: CDR1 LNHDA, CDR2 SQIVND (reference sequence). CDR3 length: 16 amino acids.